This TCR beta chain was captured by sequencing in a study of blood T cells in healthy people across ages (dated by TCRdb to between 2015 and 2016). General notes on the study: In model experiments, roughly one uniquely barcoded TCR beta cDNA molecule per two T cells was captured by template switching. Using deep sequencing normalized with unique cDNA molecular identifiers, the study measured how TCR beta repertoire diversity changes with age. The donors were divided into four age groups: young (average around 16 years), middle-aged (about 40), aged (approximately 59) and long-lived (more than 75). To avoid experimental bias, donors of different ages were spread randomly across the sequencing lanes. Two additional independent replicas of 1 million unique cDNA reads from the same blood draw were analyzed for two donors (one aged 18 to 30 and one aged 80 or older).

Trimming removed 3 bases from V and 7 bases from J; the gene matches leave 7 bases unexplained. According to the germline V gene, CDR1 reads ENHRY and CDR2 reads SYGVKD. The CDR3 runs 14 amino acids, cysteine and phenylalanine included. CDR3 DNA is the only sequence kept; it has 42 bases, read in frame from the first base. The full study reports these points: Total diversity estimates from one million sequenced T cells were considered lower bounds and underestimates. Donor CMV infection status was unknown, potentially confounding age-related changes in expanded clonotypes. As age increased, observed TCR beta diversity per million T cells dropped in a roughly linear way, and a significant reduction was already evident by age 40. Conclusive comparison of naive and antigen-experienced compartments was prevented by the profiling of bulk unsorted PBMCs. The percentage of naive T cells measured by flow cytometry correlated strongly with observed TCR beta diversity. Compared with the aged group, the long-lived group had more naive CD4+ T cells, fewer expanded clones and increased TCR diversity, a pattern suggesting age selection.

Library preparation was by 5' RACE. TCRdb shows the sequencer as Illumina HiSeq 2500. The second PCR ran for roughly 7 to 11 cycles and used a J-beta primer mix along with a sample-barcoded 5' primer. Each TCR beta cDNA molecule received a unique molecular identifier from a template-switch 5' adaptor carrying 12 random nucleotides. At least 2.5 million CDR3-containing paired-end reads were obtained from each sample. First-strand cDNA was synthesized from all RNA with the Mint cDNA synthesis kit, primed by a TRBC-specific oligonucleotide. After uracil-DNA glycosylase treatment, a first 18-cycle PCR used universal primers M1SS and BC2_uni_R on all cDNA. Concerning the study's data processing: Each sample was normalized by randomly selecting 1 million high-quality reads, each carrying a distinct molecular identifier. Reads sharing molecular identifiers were discarded rather than binned into consensus sequences. MiTCR, set to a Q25 quality threshold and the strictest error-elimination algorithm, was used for CDR3 identification, clonotype clustering and error correction. Lower-bound total TCR beta diversity was estimated with a nonparametric unseen species model using Euler transformation. TCRdb's own reprocessing of the public reads used fastp at Q25 and MiXCR and kept productive beta chains. Each entry merges the rows of one CDR3 protein and shows their most common DNA and genes. The V and J calls here are based on TCRdb, not the publication. In all, the sample holds 600,000 to 1,000,000 distinct CDR3 sequences, and roughly 60% of those were seen once. The ten largest make up around 22% of the sample.

The approximately 39 donors, aged about 6 to 100 years, were systemically healthy Caucasian individuals from Russia. Roughly 9.5 milliliters of peripheral blood were drawn from each donor into EDTA-treated Vacutainer tubes. Ficoll-Paque density-gradient centrifugation was used to isolate PBMCs, with at least 7 million per sample. Trizol reagent was used to extract total RNA from PBMCs, with at least 6 micrograms per sample. Naive CD45RAhigh/CD27high T cell percentages were measured by flow cytometry on a PBMC aliquot from every donor. A few counts support this clonotype. No antigen is known for it. No qualities accompany the bases; no much larger clone lies one base away.

The rearrangement combines TRBV10-3 with TRBJ2-7; 9 central nucleotides agree with TRBD1. The sample taken for sequencing was blood. The sequence was obtained from a man aged 25-45 years in good health. The DNA reads as follows: TGTGCCATCAGTGACATCGGGACAGGGCAGGAGCAGTACTTC. It is translated as CAISDIGTGQEQYF.